The rows below give T cell receptor beta chains drawn from one sample of a study of blood T cell repertoires in COVID-19. Libraries were prepared by immunoSEQ multiplex PCR; TCRdb keeps only in-frame clonotypes and omits some of them. The sample yields about 250,000 clones, 85% seen once. The sample was peripheral blood. The receptors shown here come from a man aged 50 or older with COVID-19, enrolled during active disease. Both conserved end residues are part of each CDR3. A D gene is named only where the DNA matches it firmly. Not every row has a clone size; where given, it reads once, few, many or a size class.

>.|TRBV9|.|TRBJ2-1
TGTGCCAGCAGCCCCGGAGAGGGGGCGGGACAGTTCTTC
CASSPGEGAGQFF
>.|TRBV7-8|few|TRBJ2-1
TGTGCCAGCAGCTCCCGGGAGCCCTACAATGAGCAGTTCTTC
CASSSREPYNEQFF
>TRBD2|TRBV12-3/TRBV12-4|.|TRBJ2-1
TGTGCCAGCAGCCGGGGACTATACAATGAGCAGTTCTTC
CASSRGLYNEQFF
>TRBD2|TRBV9|.|TRBJ2-7
TGTGCCAGCAGCGCCGGGGGGGCCAGCTCCTACGAGCAGTACTTC
CASSAGGASSYEQYF
>TRBD1|TRBV9|.|TRBJ2-1
TGTGCCAGCAGCACCCGGGACAGTAATTATGATGAGCAGTTCTTC
CASSTRDSNYDEQFF
>.|TRBV7-7|.|TRBJ2-5
TGTGCTAGCAGCTTAGGGTCGCTAGGCCAAGAGACCCAGTACTTC
CASSLGSLGQETQYF
>.|TRBV24-1|.|TRBJ1-2
TGTGCCACCAGTGATTCCCAGTCTAACTATGGCTACACCTTC
CATSDSQSNYGYTF
>TRBD2|TRBV5-1|.|TRBJ2-3
TGCGCCAGTCAAAGCGGGGGGCCGTTGGATACGCAGTATTTT
CASQSGGPLDTQYF
>.|TRBV7-9|.|TRBJ1-2
TGTGCCAGCACCTCCATGGGCACCTCCTATGGCTACACCTTC
CASTSMGTSYGYTF
>.|TRBV7-8|.|TRBJ1-2
TGTGCCAGCAGCTTGGGTGGGGCCTATGGCTACACCTTC
CASSLGGAYGYTF
>TRBD1|TRBV5-4|.|TRBJ1-3
TGTGCCAGCAGCCTAGGGGGCGGTGGAAACACCATATATTTT
CASSLGGGGNTIYF
>TRBD2|TRBV25-1|.|TRBJ2-2
TGTGCCAGCAGTGATAGCGGGACCTACACCGGGGAGCTGTTTTTT
CASSDSGTYTGELFF
>TRBD1|TRBV9|.|TRBJ1-4
TGTGCCAGCAGCCCCGGGGACAGTTTTAATGAAAAACTGTTTTTT
CASSPGDSFNEKLFF
>TRBD2|TRBV19|.|TRBJ2-5
TGTGCCAGCAATAGCGGGGGGGCTCCCCAAGAGACCCAGTACTTC
CASNSGGAPQETQYF
>.|TRBV20-1|.|TRBJ1-5
TGCAGTGCTAGTTCGCAGAATGGCAATCAGCCCCAGCATTTT
CSASSQNGNQPQHF
>.|TRBV30|.|TRBJ1-6
TGTGCCTGGAGTTTACAGATTAATTCACCCCTCCACTTT
CAWSLQINSPLHF
>TRBD1|TRBV19|.|TRBJ1-6
TGTGCCAGTAGTGGGACAGGGATTTCACCCCTCCACTTT
CASSGTGISPLHF
>TRBD1|TRBV6-5|.|TRBJ2-1
TGTGCCAGCAGTTACTCGAGACAGGGGGCCTACAATGAGCAGTTCTTC
CASSYSRQGAYNEQFF
>.|TRBV19|.|TRBJ2-5
TGTGCCAGTAGTATAATGACTGGAAGACAAGAGACCCAGTACTTC
CASSIMTGRQETQYF
>TRBD1|TRBV19|.|TRBJ1-5
TGTGCCAGTAGAACACAGGGGGGGAATCAGCCCCAGCATTTT
CASRTQGGNQPQHF
>TRBD2|TRBV6-4|.|TRBJ2-6
TGTGCCAGCAGTGAAACTAGCGGTCGTGGGGCCAACGTCCTGACTTTC
CASSETSGRGANVLTF
>TRBD2|TRBV9|.|TRBJ2-1
TGTGCCAGCAGCGCCTCCGGGACTAGCGGGTTCTCCTACAATGAGCAGTTCTTC
CASSASGTSGFSYNEQFF
>.|TRBV5-4|few|TRBJ1-1
TGTGCCAGCAGCTTGGACGGGATAGAAGCTTTCTTT
CASSLDGIEAFF
>TRBD2|TRBV3-1/TRBV3-2|.|TRBJ2-1
TGTGCCAGCAGCCAAGCCCCTAGCGGGGGGGCCAGGGGTGAGCAGTTCTTC
CASSQAPSGGARGEQFF
>TRBD1|TRBV2|.|TRBJ1-5
TGTGCCAGCAGGGACAGGGGATTTCAGCCCCAGCATTTT
CASRDRGFQPQHF
>TRBD1|TRBV6-2/TRBV6-3|.|TRBJ1-5
TGTGCCAGCAGTTCACGGGACAGGGTACTCTATAGCAATCAGCCCCAGCATTTT
CASSSRDRVLYSNQPQHF
>.|TRBV30|once|TRBJ1-5
TGTGCCTGGAACAGTAATAGCAATCAGCCCCAGCATTTT
CAWNSNSNQPQHF
>TRBD1|TRBV24-1|.|TRBJ2-7
TGTGCCACCAGTGCCGAGATCCGTGGGACAGGGGTCTACGAGCAGTACTTC
CATSAEIRGTGVYEQYF